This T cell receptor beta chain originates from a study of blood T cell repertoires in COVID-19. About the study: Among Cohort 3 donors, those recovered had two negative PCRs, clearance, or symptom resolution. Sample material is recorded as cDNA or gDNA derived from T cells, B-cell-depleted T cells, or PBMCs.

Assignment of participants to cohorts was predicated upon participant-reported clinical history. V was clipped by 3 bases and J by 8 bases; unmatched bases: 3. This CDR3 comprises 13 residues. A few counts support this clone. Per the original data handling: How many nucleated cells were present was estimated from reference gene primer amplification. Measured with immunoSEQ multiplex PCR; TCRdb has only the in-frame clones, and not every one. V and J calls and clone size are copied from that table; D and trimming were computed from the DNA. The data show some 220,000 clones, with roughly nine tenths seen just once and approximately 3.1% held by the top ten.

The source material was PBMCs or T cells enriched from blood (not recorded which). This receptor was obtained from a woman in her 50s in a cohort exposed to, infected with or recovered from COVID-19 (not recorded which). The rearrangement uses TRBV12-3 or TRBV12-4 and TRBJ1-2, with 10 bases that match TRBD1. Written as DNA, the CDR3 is TGTGCCAGCAGTTTGGGACAGGGGAGAGGCTACACCTTC. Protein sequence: CASSLGQGRGYTF.